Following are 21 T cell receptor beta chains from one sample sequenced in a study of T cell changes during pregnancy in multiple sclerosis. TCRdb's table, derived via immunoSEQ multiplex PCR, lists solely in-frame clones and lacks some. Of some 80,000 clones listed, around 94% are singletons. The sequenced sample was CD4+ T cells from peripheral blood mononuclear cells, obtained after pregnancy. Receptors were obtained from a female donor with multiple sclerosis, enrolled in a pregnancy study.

The CDR3 sequence is CAISEYPLAKNTGELFF. The CDR3 DNA is TGTGCCATCAGTGAATACCCACTAGCGAAGAACACCGGGGAGCTGTTTTTT. The chain is built from TRBV10-3 and TRBJ2-2; 7 nucleotides align to TRBD2. The CDR3 contains 17 residues. V shed 3 bases, J shed 1 base, and the junction held 8 bases outside the gene matches. Germline V CDR1 and CDR2: ENHRY, SYGVKD.

This CDR3 is CASSLGLATYNEQFF. The CDR3 DNA reads TGTGCCAGCAGCCTAGGGCTAGCGACCTACAATGAGCAGTTCTTC. V gene TRBV27 combines with J gene TRBJ2-1; TRBD2 might be the D (6 bases). The germline V and J ends were trimmed by 6 bases and 2 bases, with 14 bases remaining between them. CDR3 length equals 15 residues. CDR1 MNHEY and CDR2 SMNVEV come from the germline V gene (reference sequence).

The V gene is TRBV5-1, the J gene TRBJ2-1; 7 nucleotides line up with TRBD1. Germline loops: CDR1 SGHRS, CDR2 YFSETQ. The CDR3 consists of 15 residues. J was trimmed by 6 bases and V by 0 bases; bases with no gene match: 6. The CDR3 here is CASSLATGYLNEQFF. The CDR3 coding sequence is TGCGCCAGCAGCTTGGCGACAGGGTATCTCAATGAGCAGTTCTTC. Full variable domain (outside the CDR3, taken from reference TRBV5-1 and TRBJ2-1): KAGVTQTPRYLIKTRGQQVTLSCSPISGHRSVSWYQQTPGQGLQFLFEYFSETQRNKGNFPGRFSGRQFSNSRSEMNVSTLELGDSALYLCASSLATGYLNEQFFGPGTRLTVL.

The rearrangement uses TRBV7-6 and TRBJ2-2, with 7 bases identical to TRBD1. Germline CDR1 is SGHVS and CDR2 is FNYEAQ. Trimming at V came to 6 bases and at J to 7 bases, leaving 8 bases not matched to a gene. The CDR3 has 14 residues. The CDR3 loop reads CASRNDRVIGELFF. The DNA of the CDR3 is TGTGCCAGCAGGAACGACAGGGTGATCGGGGAGCTGTTTTTT.

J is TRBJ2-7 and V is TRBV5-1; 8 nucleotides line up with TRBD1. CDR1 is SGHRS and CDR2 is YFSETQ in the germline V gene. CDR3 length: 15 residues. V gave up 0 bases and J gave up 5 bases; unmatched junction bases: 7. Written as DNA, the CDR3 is TGCGCCAGCAGCTTGGGACCGGACAGGGTGCACGAGCAGTACTTC. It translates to CASSLGPDRVHEQYF. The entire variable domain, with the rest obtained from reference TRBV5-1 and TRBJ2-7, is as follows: KAGVTQTPRYLIKTRGQQVTLSCSPISGHRSVSWYQQTPGQGLQFLFEYFSETQRNKGNFPGRFSGRQFSNSRSEMNVSTLELGDSALYLCASSLGPDRVHEQYFGPGTRLTVT.

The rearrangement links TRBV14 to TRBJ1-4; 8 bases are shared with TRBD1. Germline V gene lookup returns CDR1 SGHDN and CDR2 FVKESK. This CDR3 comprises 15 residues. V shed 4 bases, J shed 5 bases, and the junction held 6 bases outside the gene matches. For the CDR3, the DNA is TGTGCCAGCAGCCTTCTGGACAGGGTGAATGAAAAACTGTTTTTT. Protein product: CASSLLDRVNEKLFF.

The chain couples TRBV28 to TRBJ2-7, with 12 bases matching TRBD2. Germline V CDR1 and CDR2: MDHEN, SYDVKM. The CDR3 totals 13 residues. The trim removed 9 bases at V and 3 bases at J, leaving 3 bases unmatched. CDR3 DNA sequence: TGTGCCAGTCTAGCGGGAGGGTTCTACGAGCAGTACTTC. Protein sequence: CASLAGGFYEQYF.

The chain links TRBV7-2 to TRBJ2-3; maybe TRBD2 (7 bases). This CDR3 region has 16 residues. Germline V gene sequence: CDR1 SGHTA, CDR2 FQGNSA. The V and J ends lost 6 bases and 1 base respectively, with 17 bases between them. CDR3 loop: CASSTSGGVGTDTQYF. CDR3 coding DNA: TGTGCCAGCAGTACCTCGGGGGGCGTTGGCACAGATACGCAGTATTTT.

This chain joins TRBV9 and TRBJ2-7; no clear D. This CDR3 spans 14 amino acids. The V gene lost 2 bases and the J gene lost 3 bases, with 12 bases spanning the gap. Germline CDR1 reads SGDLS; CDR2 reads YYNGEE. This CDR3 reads CASSVNSLGYEQYF. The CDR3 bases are TGTGCCAGCAGCGTGAACAGCCTGGGCTACGAGCAGTACTTC.

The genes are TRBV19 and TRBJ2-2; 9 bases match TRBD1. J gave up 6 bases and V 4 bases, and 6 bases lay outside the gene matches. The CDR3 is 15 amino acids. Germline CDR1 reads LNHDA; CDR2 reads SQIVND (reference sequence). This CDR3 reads CASSTGTGQAGELFF. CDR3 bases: TGTGCCAGTAGTACGGGGACAGGGCAGGCCGGGGAGCTGTTTTTT.

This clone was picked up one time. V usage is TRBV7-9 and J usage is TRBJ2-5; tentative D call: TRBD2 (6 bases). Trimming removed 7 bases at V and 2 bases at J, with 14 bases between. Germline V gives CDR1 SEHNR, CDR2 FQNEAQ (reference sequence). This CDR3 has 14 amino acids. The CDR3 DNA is TGTGCCAGCACCTTGGTAGCGGCACAAGAGACCCAGTACTTC. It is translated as CASTLVAAQETQYF.

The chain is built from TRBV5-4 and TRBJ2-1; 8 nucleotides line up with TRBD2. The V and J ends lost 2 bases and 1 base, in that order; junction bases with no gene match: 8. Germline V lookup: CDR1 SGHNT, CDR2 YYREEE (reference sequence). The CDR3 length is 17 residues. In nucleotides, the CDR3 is TGTGCCAGCAGCTTCCAGCGGGAGAGCTGGTCCTACAATGAGCAGTTCTTC. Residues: CASSFQRESWSYNEQFF.

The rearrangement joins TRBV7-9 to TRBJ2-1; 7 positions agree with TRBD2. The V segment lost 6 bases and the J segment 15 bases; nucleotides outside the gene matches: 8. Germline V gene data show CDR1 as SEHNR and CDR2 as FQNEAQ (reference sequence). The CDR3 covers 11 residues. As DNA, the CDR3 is TGTGCCAGCAGTTTCAGCGGGACGGGGTTCTTC. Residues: CASSFSGTGFF.

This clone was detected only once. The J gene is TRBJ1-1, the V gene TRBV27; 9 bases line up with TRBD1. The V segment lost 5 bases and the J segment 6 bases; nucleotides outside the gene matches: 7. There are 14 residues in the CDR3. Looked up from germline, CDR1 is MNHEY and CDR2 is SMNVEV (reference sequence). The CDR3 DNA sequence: TGTGCCAGCAGTAACCACAGGGGGCGGGCTGAAGCTTTCTTT. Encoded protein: CASSNHRGRAEAFF.

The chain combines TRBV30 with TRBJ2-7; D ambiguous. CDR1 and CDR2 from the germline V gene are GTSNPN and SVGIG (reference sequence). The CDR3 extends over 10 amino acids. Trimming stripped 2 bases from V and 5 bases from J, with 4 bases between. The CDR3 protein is CAWSRDEQYF. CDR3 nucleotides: TGTGCCTGGAGTAGAGACGAGCAGTACTTC.

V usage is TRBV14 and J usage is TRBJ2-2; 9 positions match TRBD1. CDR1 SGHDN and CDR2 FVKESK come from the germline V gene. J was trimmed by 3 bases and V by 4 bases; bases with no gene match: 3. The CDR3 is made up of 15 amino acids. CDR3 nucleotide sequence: TGTGCCAGCAGCCCTGGGACAGGGTACACCGGGGAGCTGTTTTTT. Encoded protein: CASSPGTGYTGELFF.

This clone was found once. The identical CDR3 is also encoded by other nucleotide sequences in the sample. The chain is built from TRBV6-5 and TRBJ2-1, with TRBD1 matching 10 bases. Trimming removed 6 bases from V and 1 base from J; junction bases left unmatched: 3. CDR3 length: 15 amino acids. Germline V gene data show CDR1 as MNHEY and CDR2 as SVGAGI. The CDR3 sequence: CASSRTGGSYNEQFF. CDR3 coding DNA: TGTGCCAGCAGCCGGACAGGGGGGTCCTACAATGAGCAGTTCTTC.

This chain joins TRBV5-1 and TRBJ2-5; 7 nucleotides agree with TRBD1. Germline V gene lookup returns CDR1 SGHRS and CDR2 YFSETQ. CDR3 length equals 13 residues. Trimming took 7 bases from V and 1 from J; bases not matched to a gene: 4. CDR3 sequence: CASQGQTQETQYF. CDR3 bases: TGCGCCAGCCAGGGACAGACCCAAGAGACCCAGTACTTC.

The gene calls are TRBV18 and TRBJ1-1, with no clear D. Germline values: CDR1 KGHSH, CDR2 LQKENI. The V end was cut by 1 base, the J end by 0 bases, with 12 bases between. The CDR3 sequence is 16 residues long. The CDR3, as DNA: TGTGCCAGCTCACCACTTTCTAGGAGGATGAACACTGAAGCTTTCTTT. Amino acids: CASSPLSRRMNTEAFF.

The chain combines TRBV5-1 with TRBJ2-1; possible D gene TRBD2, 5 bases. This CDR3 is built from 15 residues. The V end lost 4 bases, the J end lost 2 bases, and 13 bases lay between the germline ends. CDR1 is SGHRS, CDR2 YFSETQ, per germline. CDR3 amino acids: CASSNSGYAYNEQFF. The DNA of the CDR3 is TGCGCCAGCAGCAACAGCGGTTACGCCTACAATGAGCAGTTCTTC.

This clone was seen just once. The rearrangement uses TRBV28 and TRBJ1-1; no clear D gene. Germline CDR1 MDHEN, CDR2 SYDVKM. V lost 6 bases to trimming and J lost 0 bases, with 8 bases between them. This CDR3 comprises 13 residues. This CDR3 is CASRLLVNTEAFF. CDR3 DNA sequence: TGTGCCAGCAGACTCCTAGTGAACACTGAAGCTTTCTTT.